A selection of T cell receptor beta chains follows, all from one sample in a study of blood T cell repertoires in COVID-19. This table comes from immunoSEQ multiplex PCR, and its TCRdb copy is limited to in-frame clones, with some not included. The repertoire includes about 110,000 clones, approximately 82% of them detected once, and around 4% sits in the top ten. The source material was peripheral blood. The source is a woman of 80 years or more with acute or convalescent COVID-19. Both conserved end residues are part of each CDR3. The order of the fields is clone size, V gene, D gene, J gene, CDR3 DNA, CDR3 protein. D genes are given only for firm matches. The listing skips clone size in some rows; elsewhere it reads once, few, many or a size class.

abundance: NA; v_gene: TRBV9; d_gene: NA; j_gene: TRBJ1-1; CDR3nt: TGTGCCAGCGGGGACTCCCCAGACGCTGAAGCTTTCTTT; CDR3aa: CASGDSPDAEAFF
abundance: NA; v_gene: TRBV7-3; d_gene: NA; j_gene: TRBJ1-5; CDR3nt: TGTGCCAGCAGCTTAACCAGTAATCAGCCCCAGCATTTT; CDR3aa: CASSLTSNQPQHF
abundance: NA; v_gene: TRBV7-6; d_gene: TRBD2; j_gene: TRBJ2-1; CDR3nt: TGTGCTAGCAGCTTATCGGGGGGGGCCTACAATGAGCAGTTCTTC; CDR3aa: CASSLSGGAYNEQFF
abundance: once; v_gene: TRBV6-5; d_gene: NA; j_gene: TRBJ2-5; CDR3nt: TGTGCCAGCAGTTACACAGGGACCCAGTACTTC; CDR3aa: CASSYTGTQYF
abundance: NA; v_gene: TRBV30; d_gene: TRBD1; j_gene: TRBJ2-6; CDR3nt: TGTGCCGGAGACAGGGGTACGGGCTCTGGGGCCAACGTCCTGACTTTC; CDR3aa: CAGDRGTGSGANVLTF
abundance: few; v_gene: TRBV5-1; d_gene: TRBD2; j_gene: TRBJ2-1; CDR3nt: TGCGCCAGCAGCTTGGCTGAGCGGGGGGCACAGGGTGAGCAGTTCTTC; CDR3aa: CASSLAERGAQGEQFF
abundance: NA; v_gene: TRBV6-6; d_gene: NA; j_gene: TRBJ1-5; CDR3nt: TGTGCCAGCAGTTATGGGGGGAGTCAGCCCCAGCATTTT; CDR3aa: CASSYGGSQPQHF
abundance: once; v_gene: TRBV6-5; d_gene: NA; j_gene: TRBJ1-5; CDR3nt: TGTGCCAGCAGTTACCCGCCTAGCATTAATCAGCCCCAGCATTTT; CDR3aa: CASSYPPSINQPQHF
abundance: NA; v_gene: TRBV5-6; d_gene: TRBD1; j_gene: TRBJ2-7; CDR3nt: TGTGCCAGCAGCTTCGGGACAGGGGGCTCCTACGAGCAGTACTTC; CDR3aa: CASSFGTGGSYEQYF
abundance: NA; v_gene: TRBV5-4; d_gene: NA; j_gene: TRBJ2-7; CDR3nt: TGTGCCAGCTGTCCGGACATCGGCTCCTACGAGCAGTACTTC; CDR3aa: CASCPDIGSYEQYF
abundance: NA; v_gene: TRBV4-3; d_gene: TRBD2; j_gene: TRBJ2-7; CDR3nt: TGCGCCAGCAGCCAAGAGGAGGGAGGGTTTTACGAGCAGTACTTC; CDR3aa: CASSQEEGGFYEQYF
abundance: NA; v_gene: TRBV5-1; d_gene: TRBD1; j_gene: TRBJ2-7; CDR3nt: TGCGCCAGCAGGCAACCAGGGGGCAGCTACGAGCAGTACTTC; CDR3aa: CASRQPGGSYEQYF
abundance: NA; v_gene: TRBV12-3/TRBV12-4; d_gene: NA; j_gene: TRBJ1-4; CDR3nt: TGTGCCAGCAGTTTAGATATTGAAAAACTGTTTTTT; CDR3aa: CASSLDIEKLFF
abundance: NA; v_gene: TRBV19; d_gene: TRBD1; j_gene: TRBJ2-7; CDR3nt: TGTGCCAGTAGTACTCGACAGGGTAGGACATACGAGCAGTACTTC; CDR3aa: CASSTRQGRTYEQYF
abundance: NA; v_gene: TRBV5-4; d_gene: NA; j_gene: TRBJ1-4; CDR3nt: TGTGCCAGCAGCTTGGCCGCGGGCTACGGTGAAAAACTGTTTTTT; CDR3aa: CASSLAAGYGEKLFF
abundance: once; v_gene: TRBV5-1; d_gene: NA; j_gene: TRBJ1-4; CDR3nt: TGCGCCAGCAGCTTGATCGGCCAGGTCGCTAATGAAAAACTGTTTTTT; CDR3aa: CASSLIGQVANEKLFF
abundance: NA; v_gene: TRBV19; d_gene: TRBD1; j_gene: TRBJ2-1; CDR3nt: TGTGCCAGTAGTCGCGTGGGAGGGACAGGGGACAATGAGCAGTTCTTC; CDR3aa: CASSRVGGTGDNEQFF